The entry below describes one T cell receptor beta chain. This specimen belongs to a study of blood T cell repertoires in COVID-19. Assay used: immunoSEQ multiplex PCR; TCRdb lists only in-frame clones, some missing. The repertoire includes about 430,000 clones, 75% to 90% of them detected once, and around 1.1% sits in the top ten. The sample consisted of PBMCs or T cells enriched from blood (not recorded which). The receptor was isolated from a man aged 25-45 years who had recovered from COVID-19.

The CDR3, as DNA: TGTGCCAGCGGCGAAACTAGCGTTAGCACAGATACGCAGTATTTT. This gives the protein CASGETSVSTDTQYF. The V call is TRBV9, the J call TRBJ2-3; 7 positions agree with TRBD2. The CDR3 length is 15 residues. The trim removed 7 bases at V and 0 bases at J, leaving 8 bases unmatched. In germline, CDR1 is SGDLS, CDR2 YYNGEE. Complete variable domain (other parts from reference TRBV9 and TRBJ2-3): DSGVTQTPKHLITATGQRVTLRCSPRSGDLSVYWYQQSLDQGLQFLIQYYNGEERAKGNILERFSAQQFPDLHSELNLSSLELGDSALYFCASGETSVSTDTQYFGPGTRLTVL.